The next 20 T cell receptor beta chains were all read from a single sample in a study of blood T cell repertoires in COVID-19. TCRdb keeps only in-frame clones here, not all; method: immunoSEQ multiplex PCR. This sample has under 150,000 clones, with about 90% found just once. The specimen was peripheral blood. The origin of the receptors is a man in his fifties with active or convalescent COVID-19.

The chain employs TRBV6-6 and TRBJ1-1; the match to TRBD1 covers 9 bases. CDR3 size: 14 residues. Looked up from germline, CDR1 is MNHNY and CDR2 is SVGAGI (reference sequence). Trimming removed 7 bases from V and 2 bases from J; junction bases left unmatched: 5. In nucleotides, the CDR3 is TGTGCCAGCACCCCGACAGGGGGTAACACTGAAGCTTTCTTT. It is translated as CASTPTGGNTEAFF.

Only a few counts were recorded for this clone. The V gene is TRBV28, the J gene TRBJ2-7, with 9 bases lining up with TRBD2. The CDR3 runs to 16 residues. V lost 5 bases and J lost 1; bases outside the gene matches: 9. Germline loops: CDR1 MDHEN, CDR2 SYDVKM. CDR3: CASSDPSGTWSYEQYF. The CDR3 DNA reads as TGTGCCAGCAGTGATCCTAGCGGGACCTGGTCCTACGAGCAGTACTTC.

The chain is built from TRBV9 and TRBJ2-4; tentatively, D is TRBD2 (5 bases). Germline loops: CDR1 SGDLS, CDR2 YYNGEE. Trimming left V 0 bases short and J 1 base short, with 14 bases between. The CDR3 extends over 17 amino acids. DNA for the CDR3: TGTGCCAGCAGCGTAGATTCGGGATGGGAGGCCAAAAACATTCAGTACTTC. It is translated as CASSVDSGWEAKNIQYF.

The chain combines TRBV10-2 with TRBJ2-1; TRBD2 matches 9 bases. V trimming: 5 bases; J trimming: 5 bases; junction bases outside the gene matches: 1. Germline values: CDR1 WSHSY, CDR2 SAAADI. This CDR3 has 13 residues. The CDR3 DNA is TGCGCCAGCAGTTGGACTAGCGACAATGAGCAGTTCTTC. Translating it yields CASSWTSDNEQFF.

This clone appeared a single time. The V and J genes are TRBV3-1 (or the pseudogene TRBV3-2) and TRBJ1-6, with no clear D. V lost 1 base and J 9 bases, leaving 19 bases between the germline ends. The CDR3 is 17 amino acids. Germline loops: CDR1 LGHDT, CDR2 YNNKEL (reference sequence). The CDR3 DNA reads TGTGCCAGCAGCCAAGGAGGGAGTGTCCTGCGTGGTTCACCCCTCCACTTT. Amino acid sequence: CASSQGGSVLRGSPLHF.

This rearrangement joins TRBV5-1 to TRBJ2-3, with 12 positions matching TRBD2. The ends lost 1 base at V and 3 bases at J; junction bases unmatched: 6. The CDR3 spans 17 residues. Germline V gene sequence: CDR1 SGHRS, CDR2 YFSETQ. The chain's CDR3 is CASSLNRLAGETDTQYF. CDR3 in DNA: TGCGCCAGCAGCTTGAACCGACTAGCGGGAGAAACAGATACGCAGTATTTT.

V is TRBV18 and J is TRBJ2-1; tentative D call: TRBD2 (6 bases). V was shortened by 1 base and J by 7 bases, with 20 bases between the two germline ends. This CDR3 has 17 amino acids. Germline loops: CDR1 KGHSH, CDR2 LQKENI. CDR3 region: CASSPQGGGRTRNEQFF. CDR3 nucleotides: TGTGCCAGCTCACCACAAGGTGGAGGGAGAACCCGAAATGAGCAGTTCTTC. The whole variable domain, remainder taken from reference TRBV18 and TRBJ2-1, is NAGVMQNPRHLVRRRGQEARLRCSPMKGHSHVYWYRQLPEEGLKFMVYLQKENIIDESGMPKERFSAEFPKEGPSILRIQQVVRGDSAAYFCASSPQGGGRTRNEQFFGPGTRLTVL.

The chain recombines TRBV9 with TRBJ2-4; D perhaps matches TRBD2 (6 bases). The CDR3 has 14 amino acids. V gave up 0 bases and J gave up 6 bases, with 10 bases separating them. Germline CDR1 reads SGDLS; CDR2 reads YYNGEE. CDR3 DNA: TGTGCCAGCAGCGTAGATGGGACTGGAAACATTCAGTACTTC. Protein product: CASSVDGTGNIQYF.

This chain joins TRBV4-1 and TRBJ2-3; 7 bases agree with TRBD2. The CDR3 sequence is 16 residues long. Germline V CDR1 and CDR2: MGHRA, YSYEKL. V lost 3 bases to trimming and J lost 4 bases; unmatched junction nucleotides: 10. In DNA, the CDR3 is TGCGCCAGCAGCCAGGATCGACTAGCTCCCGCAGATACGCAGTATTTT. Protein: CASSQDRLAPADTQYF.

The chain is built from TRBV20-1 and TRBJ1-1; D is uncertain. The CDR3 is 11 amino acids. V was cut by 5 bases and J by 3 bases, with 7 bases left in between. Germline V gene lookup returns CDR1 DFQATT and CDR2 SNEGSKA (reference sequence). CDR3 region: CSAPRDTEAFF. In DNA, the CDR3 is TGCAGTGCTCCCCGGGACACTGAAGCTTTCTTT.

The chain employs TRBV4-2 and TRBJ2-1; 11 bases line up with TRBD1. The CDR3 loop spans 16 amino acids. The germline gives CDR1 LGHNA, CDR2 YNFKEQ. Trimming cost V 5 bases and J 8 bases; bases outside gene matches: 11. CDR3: CASSIRTGGASDEQFF. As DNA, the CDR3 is TGTGCCAGCAGCATCCGGACAGGGGGCGCGAGCGATGAGCAGTTCTTC.

CDR3 loop: CASSHYTEQGRWNEQFF. CDR3 nucleotide sequence: TGTGCCAGCAGTCATTACACAGAGCAGGGTCGATGGAATGAGCAGTTCTTC. The rearrangement joins TRBV7-8 to TRBJ2-1; D is possibly TRBD1 (5 bases). CDR1 is SGHVS, CDR2 FQNEAQ, per germline. V was clipped by 6 bases and J by 7 bases, with 25 bases between them. The CDR3 covers 17 residues.

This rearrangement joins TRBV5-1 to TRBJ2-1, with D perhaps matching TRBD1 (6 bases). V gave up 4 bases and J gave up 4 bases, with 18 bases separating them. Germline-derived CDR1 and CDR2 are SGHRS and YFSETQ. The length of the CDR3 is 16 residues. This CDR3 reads CASSTLTGNEYNEQFF. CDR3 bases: TGCGCCAGCAGCACCCTAACAGGGAATGAGTACAATGAGCAGTTCTTC.

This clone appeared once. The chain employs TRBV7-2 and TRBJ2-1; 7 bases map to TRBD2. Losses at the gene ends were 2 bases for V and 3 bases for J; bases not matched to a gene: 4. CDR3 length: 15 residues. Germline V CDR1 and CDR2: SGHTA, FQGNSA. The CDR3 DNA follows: TGTGCCAGCAGCTTATCTGGCGGGAGCTACAATGAGCAGTTCTTC. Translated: CASSLSGGSYNEQFF.

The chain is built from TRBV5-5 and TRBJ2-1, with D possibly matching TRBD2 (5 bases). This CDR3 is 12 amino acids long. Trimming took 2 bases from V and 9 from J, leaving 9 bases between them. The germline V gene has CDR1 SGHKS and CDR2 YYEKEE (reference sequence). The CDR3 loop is CASSFEDFEQFF. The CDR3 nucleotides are TGTGCCAGCAGCTTTGAGGACTTTGAGCAGTTCTTC.

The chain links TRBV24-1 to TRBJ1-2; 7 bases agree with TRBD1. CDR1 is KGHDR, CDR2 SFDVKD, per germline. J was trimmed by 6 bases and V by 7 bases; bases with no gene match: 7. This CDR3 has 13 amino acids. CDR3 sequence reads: CATSTDRVNGYTF. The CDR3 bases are TGTGCCACCAGCACTGACAGGGTCAATGGCTACACCTTC.

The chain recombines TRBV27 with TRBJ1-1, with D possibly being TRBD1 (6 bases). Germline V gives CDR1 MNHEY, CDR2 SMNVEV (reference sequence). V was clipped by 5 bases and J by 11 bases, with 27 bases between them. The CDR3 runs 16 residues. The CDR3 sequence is CASSLERRGVERWAFF. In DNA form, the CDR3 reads TGTGCCAGCAGTCTCGAACGCAGGGGCGTTGAAAGGTGGGCTTTCTTT.

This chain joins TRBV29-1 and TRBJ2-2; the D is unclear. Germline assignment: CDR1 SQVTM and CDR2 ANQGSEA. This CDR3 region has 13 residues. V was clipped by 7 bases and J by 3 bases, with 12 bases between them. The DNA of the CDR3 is TGCAGCGCCCGAGAACGAGACACCGGGGAGCTGTTTTTT. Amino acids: CSARERDTGELFF.

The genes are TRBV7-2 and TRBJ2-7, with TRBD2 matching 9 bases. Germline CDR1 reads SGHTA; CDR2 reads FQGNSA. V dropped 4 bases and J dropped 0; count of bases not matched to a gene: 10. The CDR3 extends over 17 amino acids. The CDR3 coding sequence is TGTGCCAGCAGCTCCCCGACGGCGGGAGGGCCCTCCTACGAGCAGTACTTC. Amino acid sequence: CASSSPTAGGPSYEQYF. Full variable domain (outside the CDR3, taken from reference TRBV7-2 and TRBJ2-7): GAGVSQSPSNKVTEKGKDVELRCDPISGHTALYWYRQSLGQGLEFLIYFQGNSAPDKSGLPSDRFSAERTGGSVSTLTIQRTQQEDSAVYLCASSSPTAGGPSYEQYFGPGTRLTVT.

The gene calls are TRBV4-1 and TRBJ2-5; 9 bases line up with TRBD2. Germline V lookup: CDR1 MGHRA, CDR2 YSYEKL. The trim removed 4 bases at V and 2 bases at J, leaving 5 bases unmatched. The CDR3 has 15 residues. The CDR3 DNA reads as TGCGCCAGCAGCCGGGCTAGCGGGACACAAGAGACCCAGTACTTC. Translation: CASSRASGTQETQYF.